Many counts were recorded for the clone carrying this TCR beta chain. The sample comes from a study of identical twins. The CDR3 loop spans 13 amino acids. V gave up 7 bases and J gave up 0 bases, with 9 bases separating them. TCRdb recomputed calls from the 5' RACE reads with MiXCR, one row per CDR3 protein. The sample shows some 100,000 distinct CDR3 sequences, about 6.1% of them seen only once. The sequenced sample was memory T cells sorted from blood. The chain carries TRBV12-3 or TRBV12-4 and TRBJ1-1, with D perhaps matching TRBD1 (5 bases). The sequence came from a woman aged 45-59 years in good health. The CDR3 is CASTRGLNTEAFF. In DNA, the CDR3 is TGTGCCAGCACCCGGGGCCTGAACACTGAAGCTTTCTTT.